This T cell receptor (beta chain) is from a study of blood T cell repertoires in COVID-19 (dated by TCRdb to about 2020). As for the study more broadly: Collaborator samples came from the United States, Italy and Spain and covered acute and convalescent phases of COVID-19. The prospective study material was composed of cDNA or gDNA derived from T cells, B-cell-depleted T cells, or PBMCs. Deeply sampled blood TCRbeta repertoires from subjects exposed to, actively infected with, or recovered from COVID-19 were included in the dataset. The repertoires were released in a freely available public database meant as a resource for research on the immune response to SARS-CoV-2. The samples were drawn from the first 160 participants of the ongoing ImmuneRACE study and from 1,200 or so subjects provided by 6 global collaborators. Sample metadata almost always included a de-identified subject ID, COVID-19 status, age in years and sex. Where HLA class I and class II types were available, the types were taken from metadata supplied by the sample provider, not from assay-based typing. The investigation overall reported the following: The quantity of clinical and demographic metadata differed by source and by participant and was supplied without curation.

Whole blood was collected in K2EDTA tubes by collaborating institutions according to the institutions' own protocols. For TCRbeta analysis, collaborators shipped samples as frozen whole blood, isolated PBMCs, or DNA extracted from either of those sample types. Measured from the cysteine to the phenylalanine, the CDR3 is 14 residues long. The DNA shown is the 42-base CDR3, in frame from base 1. CDR1 MDHEN and CDR2 SYDVKM were looked up in the germline V gene. V is cut by 7 bases and J by 2 bases, and the space between the germline ends is 13 bases. The immunoSEQ Assay, a bias-controlled multiplex PCR, was used to amplify TCRbeta CDR3 regions from genomic DNA. The original methods were these. The number of nucleated cells in each sample was estimated by amplification of reference gene primers within the assay. To quantify the absolute abundance of each unique TCRbeta CDR3 rearrangement, sequence reads were collapsed and filtered. For each sample, productive Simpson clonality was calculated as the square root of Simpson's diversity index across productive rearrangements. What TCRdb holds here is the immuneACCESS table cut down to in-frame rearrangements. Part of the clones is not present; checked against another copy, under half of the missing clones reflect an unresolved V gene, and the others are unexplained. That table furnishes V, J and clone size, whereas the DNA furnished D and trimming. This sample has under 350,000 clones in its table, and less than 90% of those were observed once. The ten largest clones represent about an eighth of the sample.

A word on this clone: Its antigen target is currently unknown. Within one base of it there is no much larger clone, and no base qualities were kept.

The sample comprised peripheral blood. The sequence links TRBV28 to TRBJ2-3; TRBD2 is possibly the D segment (6 matching bases). The sequence was collected from a human donor in a cohort sampled during active COVID-19. CDR3 reads: CASKSSGVTDTQYF. The base sequence is TGTGCCAGCAAGTCGTCGGGAGTCACAGATACGCAGTATTTT.